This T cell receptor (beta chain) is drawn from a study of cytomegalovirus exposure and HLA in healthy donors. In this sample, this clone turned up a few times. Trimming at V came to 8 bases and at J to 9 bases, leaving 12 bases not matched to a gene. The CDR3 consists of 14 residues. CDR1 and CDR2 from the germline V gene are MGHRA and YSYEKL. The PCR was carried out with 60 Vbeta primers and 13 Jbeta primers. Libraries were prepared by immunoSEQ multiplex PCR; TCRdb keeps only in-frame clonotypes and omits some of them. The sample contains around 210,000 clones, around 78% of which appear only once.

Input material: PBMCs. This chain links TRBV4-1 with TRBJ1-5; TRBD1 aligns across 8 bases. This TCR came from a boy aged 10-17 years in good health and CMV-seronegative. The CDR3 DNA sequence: TGCGCCAGCGCACGGGACAGGTGGTTTAGGCCCCAGCATTTT. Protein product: CASARDRWFRPQHF.